This entry lists 10 T cell receptor beta chains sequenced from one sample in a study of T cell clonality in common variable immunodeficiency (dated by TCRdb to 2013 to 2016). Library generation was performed with the immunoSEQ multiplex PCR assay. TCRdb stores this immuneACCESS table with in-frame sequences only. Part of the clones is absent; in the studies checked, under half of the shortfall reflects unresolved V genes, and no reason is known for the rest. For this sample, some 30,000 clones are listed, none of them singletons. 4% to 5.5% of the sample goes to the ten largest clones. Sequencing was carried out using peripheral blood mononuclear cells. These receptor sequences come from a person aged 18 to 70 in good health.

This clone was counted only a few times. The read halts 3 residues ahead of the CDR3 end, with the missing end drawn from the germline J gene. V usage is TRBV7-3 and J usage is TRBJ1-4, with 8 bases matching TRBD1. CDR1 is SGHTA and CDR2 is FQGTGA in the germline V gene. The CDR3 is made up of 15 amino acids. The covered CDR3 bases are TGTGCCAGCAGCGACTCAGGGGGCGCCGGGTCAAGA. Translated: CASSDSGGAGSR. In full, the CDR3 is CASSDSGGAGSRLFF.

This clone has a count of ten or more. The CDR3 extends 3 residues past the end of the read, so its final part is completed from the germline J gene. The sample contains more than one DNA sequence encoding this CDR3. The chain employs TRBV6-2 or TRBV6-3 and TRBJ2-7; weak D call: TRBD2 (5 bases). CDR1 and CDR2 from the germline V gene are MNHEY and SVGEGT. The CDR3 has 13 amino acids. With 7 bases removed from V and 1 base from J, the gap between germline ends came to 11 bases. This CDR3 reads CASKPRGSYEQYF. The covered CDR3 bases are TGTGCCAGCAAACCTCGAGGGTCCTACGAG.

This clone was counted at least ten times. The CDR3 end falls 3 residues outside the read, so it is completed with the germline J gene. This chain connects TRBV10-1 to TRBJ2-1; 13 positions agree with TRBD2. V gave up 6 bases and J gave up 8 bases; unmatched junction bases: 10. The CDR3 spans 16 residues. Germline CDR1 WNHNN, CDR2 SYGVQD (reference sequence). Partial CDR3 DNA: TGCGCCAGCAGCAGAAGAGGACTAGCGGGAGAGGATGAG. Amino acid sequence: CASSRRGLAGEDE. The whole CDR3 sequence reads CASSRRGLAGEDEQFF.

About this clone itself: A junction boundary mismatches the germline segment, possibly from a read error. The read is 3 residues too short to cover the CDR3 end, so that end is filled in from the germline J gene. In the same sample, other DNA sequences code for this CDR3. This chain connects TRBV19 to TRBJ1-2; D is possibly TRBD1 (5 bases). This CDR3 has 12 residues. The germline V gene has CDR1 LNHDA and CDR2 SQIVND (reference sequence). The DNA read from the CDR3 is TGTGCCAGTAGCTTTGGGGACTATGGT. Translating gives CASSFGDYG. From start to end, the CDR3 is CASSFGDYGYTF.

A few counts support this clone. The CDR3 end is not reached by the read, which stops 3 residues before it; the germline J gene fills it in. The chain couples TRBV2 to TRBJ1-2; D call uncertain. This CDR3 contains 15 residues. In germline, CDR1 is SNHLY, CDR2 FYNNEI. This chain's CDR3 is CASSDTVAATYDYTF. The DNA read from the CDR3 is TGTGCCAGCAGTGACACGGTAGCGGCGACCTACGAC.

This clone was observed at least ten times. The sequenced fragment ends 3 residues before the CDR3 boundary, so the rest is inferred from the germline J gene. V is TRBV20-1 and J is TRBJ1-1; TRBD1 matches at 9 bases. Germline values: CDR1 DFQATT, CDR2 SNEGSKA (reference sequence). The ends lost 6 bases at V and 4 bases at J; junction bases unmatched: 9. The CDR3 loop spans 14 amino acids. The CDR3 bases that were read are TGCAGTGCAAATGACCCGACAGGGGGCACTGAA. Its translation: CSANDPTGGTE. The full CDR3 protein reads CSANDPTGGTEAFF.

The sample holds many counts of this clone. The CDR3 end lies 3 residues beyond the end of the read and is filled in from the germline J gene. This rearrangement joins TRBV20-1 to TRBJ2-1, with 9 bases aligning to TRBD2. There are 13 residues in the CDR3. With V trimmed by 6 bases and J by 4 bases, 4 bases remained unmatched. CDR1 is DFQATT and CDR2 is SNEGSKA in the germline V gene (reference sequence). The CDR3 protein is CSALAGPYNEQFF. The DNA read from the CDR3 is TGCAGTGCACTAGCGGGCCCATACAATGAG.

The sample holds many counts of this clone. The read comes to an end 3 residues before the CDR3 does, leaving the germline J gene to fill in the end. The chain is built from TRBV19 and TRBJ1-3; 8 bases are a match to TRBD1. This CDR3 has 14 residues. Per the germline V gene, CDR1 is LNHDA and CDR2 is SQIVND (reference sequence). V shed 9 bases, J shed 3 bases, and the junction held 7 bases outside the gene matches. CDR3 bases read: TGTGCCAGCAGCCAGGGGGCTTATGGAAACACC. It encodes CASSQGAYGNT. The complete CDR3 sequence is CASSQGAYGNTIYF. Complete variable domain (other parts from reference TRBV19 and TRBJ1-3): DGGITQSPKYLFRKEGQNVTLSCEQNLNHDAMYWYRQDPGQGLRLIYYSQIVNDFQKGDIAEGYSVSREKKESFPLTVTSAQKNPTAFYLCASSQGAYGNTIYFGEGSWLTVV.

The sample holds many counts of this clone. CDR3 bases read: TGTGCCATCAGTGTTCGGGGACAGGGGATCTATGGC. Its protein product is CAISVRGQGIYG. The full-length CDR3 reads as CAISVRGQGIYGYTF. This chain connects TRBV10-3 to TRBJ1-2, with 10 bases fitting TRBD1. The CDR3 goes on 3 residues after the read ends, and that part is filled in from the germline J gene. The CDR3 has 15 residues. V shed 4 bases and J 4 bases; nucleotides not matched to a gene: 6. Germline loops: CDR1 ENHRY, CDR2 SYGVKD.

This clone was counted ten times or more. The read terminates 3 residues ahead of where the CDR3 ends, so the germline J gene completes it. This chain joins TRBV9 and TRBJ2-5; TRBD2 matches at 7 bases. The V gene's germline CDR1 is SGDLS and CDR2 YYNGEE. CDR3 length: 14 residues. V was pared by 3 bases and J by 5 bases, with 7 bases of the junction left unmatched. This CDR3 reads CASSALAAGETQYF. CDR3 DNA (partial): TGTGCCAGCAGCGCTCTAGCGGCAGGGGAGACC.